A single sample is the source of the 5 T cell receptor beta chains below, sequenced in a study of shared clonotypes between healthy human individuals. Generated by immunoSEQ multiplex PCR, the TCRdb table keeps only in-frame clones and is missing some. The profile covers about 730,000 clones, with roughly two thirds appearing a single time and less than 2% taken by the ten largest. Sequencing was performed on memory CD4+ T cells sorted from blood. This sample's subset: CD45RA-negative fraction. The receptors shown here come from a woman aged 25 to 39 in good health.

This clone has a single count. V is TRBV7-9 and J is TRBJ1-3; 7 bases line up with TRBD1. J lost 3 bases, V lost 2 bases, and 4 bases had no gene match. This CDR3 has 15 amino acids. The germline CDR1 and CDR2 sequences are SEHNR and FQNEAQ (reference sequence). The CDR3 reads CASSLSGTVGNTIYF. CDR3 coding DNA: TGTGCCAGCAGCTTATCGGGGACAGTTGGAAACACCATATATTTT.

The chain uses TRBV7-2 and TRBJ1-4; D gene unclear. With 2 bases removed from V and 7 bases from J, the gap between germline ends came to 8 bases. CDR1 is SGHTA and CDR2 is FQGNSA in the germline V gene. This CDR3 is 13 amino acids long. The CDR3 DNA reads TGTGCCAGCAGCTTATCCCCCCGTGAAAAACTGTTTTTT. Translating it yields CASSLSPREKLFF.

This chain connects TRBV7-8 to TRBJ1-5; D is undetermined. Per the germline V gene, CDR1 is SGHVS and CDR2 is FQNEAQ. The CDR3 consists of 14 residues. With 5 bases removed from V and 4 bases from J, the gap between germline ends came to 12 bases. The CDR3 DNA reads TGTGCCAGCAGCCCGCAATCGGGAAATCAGCCCCAGCATTTT. Amino acids: CASSPQSGNQPQHF.

This chain links TRBV15 with TRBJ1-1, with a weak D call TRBD1 (5 bases). The germline V gene encodes CDR1 LNHNV and CDR2 YYDKDF (reference sequence). The CDR3 contains 13 residues. The V end lost 5 bases, the J end lost 0 bases, and 7 bases lay between the germline ends. The CDR3: CATSWTLNTEAFF. The CDR3, as DNA: TGTGCCACCAGCTGGACATTGAACACTGAAGCTTTCTTT. Full variable domain (rest looked up from reference TRBV15 and TRBJ1-1): DAMVIQNPRYQVTQFGKPVTLSCSQTLNHNVMYWYQQKSSQAPKLLFHYYDKDFNNEADTPDNFQSRRPNTSFCFLDIRSPGLGDTAMYLCATSWTLNTEAFFGQGTRLTVV.

With respect to this clone: Other nucleotide sequences from this sample produce the same CDR3. The chain links TRBV4-1 to TRBJ1-2; 8 bases match TRBD1. The CDR3 contains 15 residues. Germline V gene data show CDR1 as MGHRA and CDR2 as YSYEKL. Unmatched junction bases numbered 4, after V lost 2 bases and J lost 2 bases. The CDR3 spells CASSQTTGVNYGYTF. The CDR3 bases are TGCGCCAGCAGCCAAACGACAGGGGTCAACTATGGCTACACCTTC.